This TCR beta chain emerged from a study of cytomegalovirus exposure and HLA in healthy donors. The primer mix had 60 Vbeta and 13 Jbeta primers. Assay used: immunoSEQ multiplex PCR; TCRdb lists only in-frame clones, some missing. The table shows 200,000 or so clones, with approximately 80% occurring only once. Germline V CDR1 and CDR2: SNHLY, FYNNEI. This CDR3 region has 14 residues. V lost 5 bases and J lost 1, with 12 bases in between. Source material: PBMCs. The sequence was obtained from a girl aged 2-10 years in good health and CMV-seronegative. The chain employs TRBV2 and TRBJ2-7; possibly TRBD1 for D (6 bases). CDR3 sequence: CASSRDTGSYEQYF. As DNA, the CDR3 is TGTGCCAGCAGTCGGGACACCGGATCCTACGAGCAGTACTTC.